The 5 T cell receptor beta chains below were found in one sample sequenced in a study of T cells after posttransplantation cyclophosphamide. The naive gate required viable CD3+CD4+ or CD3+CD8+ cells with CCR7+CD45RA+CD45RO-CD95-CD27+CD28+ phenotype. Measured with immunoSEQ multiplex PCR; TCRdb has only the in-frame clones, and not every one. The sample yields about 32,000 clones, 75% to 95% seen once. Input material: naive CD4+ T cells sorted from PBMCs. All receptors come from a woman aged 55-75 years in good health, CMV-negative, and a related stem cell transplant donor.

V is TRBV6-1 and J is TRBJ2-7; a weak D match, TRBD2 (6 bases). The CDR3 length is 15 residues. Germline CDR1 is MNHNS and CDR2 is SASEGT. The ends were cut back, 5 bases at V and 2 bases at J, with 16 bases in the middle. The chain's CDR3 is CASSIRENAPYEQYF. The CDR3 coding sequence is TGTGCCAGCAGTATCCGGGAGAACGCCCCCTACGAGCAGTACTTC.

The V call is TRBV10-2, the J call TRBJ2-5; TRBD1 might be the D (6 bases). Near its end, the DNA agrees better with TRBJ2-7, so the J call may be wrong. The CDR3 runs to 14 residues. Germline V gene lookup returns CDR1 WSHSY and CDR2 SAAADI. The CDR3 is CASSESDRAYEQYF. In DNA, the CDR3 is TGCGCCAGCAGTGAATCGGACAGAGCCTACGAGCAGTACTTC.

Of note for this clone: Other DNA sequences in the sample encode the same CDR3. The rearrangement links TRBV28 to TRBJ2-7; 7 bases align to TRBD1. J gave up 6 bases and V 4 bases, and 9 bases lay outside the gene matches. CDR3 size: 14 residues. Germline V CDR1 and CDR2: MDHEN, SYDVKM. The CDR3 here is CASSSPTGWGEQYF. In DNA, the CDR3 is TGTGCCAGCAGTTCCCCGACAGGGTGGGGCGAGCAGTACTTC.

The chain has TRBV2 and TRBJ2-5, with 8 positions matching TRBD2. V lost 6 bases, J lost 4 bases, and 10 bases stayed unmatched. The germline CDR1 and CDR2 sequences are SNHLY and FYNNEI. The CDR3 spans 15 residues. The CDR3 loop is CASSLQRENGETQYF. The CDR3 nucleotides read TGTGCCAGCAGCCTCCAGCGGGAGAACGGAGAGACCCAGTACTTC.

The chain carries TRBV29-1 and TRBJ1-2; the D gene is possibly TRBD1 (6 bases). Germline assignment: CDR1 SQVTM and CDR2 ANQGSEA. V was clipped by 4 bases and J by 2 bases, with 8 bases between them. This CDR3 region has 12 residues. The CDR3 loop reads CSVVTGNYGYTF. CDR3 DNA sequence: TGCAGCGTTGTAACAGGGAACTATGGCTACACCTTC.